The TCR beta chain under discussion was sequenced for a study of shared clonotypes between healthy human individuals. The table came from immunoSEQ multiplex PCR; TCRdb's copy has only in-frame clones and leaves some out. The repertoire holds about half a million clones, with roughly 83% as singletons. Sequenced input: PBMCs. The TCR originated in a woman aged 40-49 years in good health. Some clones in this sample may be carry-over from other donors' samples.

The CDR3 DNA is TGTGCCAGCAGCCCCGGGGGGGCGAACAATGAGCAGTTCTTC. The encoded protein is CASSPGGANNEQFF. This chain connects TRBV7-2 to TRBJ2-1, with 8 bases identical to TRBD2. The CDR3 has 14 residues. Trimming cost V 5 bases and J 5 bases; bases outside gene matches: 5. Per germline, CDR1 SGHTA and CDR2 FQGNSA.